Following are 31 T cell receptor beta chains from one sample sequenced in a study of OX40 agonist ivuxolimab in advanced cancers. Measured with immunoSEQ multiplex PCR; TCRdb has only the in-frame clones, and not every one. The sample yields 80,000 or so clones, roughly nine tenths seen once. Specimen: CD4+ or CD8+ T cells sorted from blood, collected in a trial of the OX40 agonist ivuxolimab. The receptors shown here come from an adult with an advanced solid tumor such as melanoma, head and neck, liver or kidney cancer.

This clone was counted only a few times. CDR3 amino acids: CASSETPRAWGNQPQHF. DNA for the CDR3: TGCGCCAGCAGTGAGACCCCTAGGGCCTGGGGCAATCAGCCCCAGCATTTT. This chain links TRBV10-1 with TRBJ1-5; D not resolved. The V end was cut by 2 bases, the J end by 2 bases, with 16 bases between. This CDR3 has 17 amino acids. Germline V gene data show CDR1 as WNHNN and CDR2 as SYGVQD (reference sequence).

The chain employs TRBV4-1 and TRBJ1-2; perhaps TRBD1 as D (6 bases). Between the trimmed V and J ends, which lost 1 base and 1 base, there was a span of 13 bases. The CDR3 extends over 16 amino acids. CDR1 and CDR2 (germline): MGHRA, YSYEKL. The CDR3 DNA reads as TGCGCCAGCAGCCAAGCCATACAGGGATTTAACTATGGCTACACCTTC. It is translated as CASSQAIQGFNYGYTF.

The chain carries TRBV25-1 and TRBJ2-2; 9 positions match TRBD1. V dropped 7 bases and J dropped 7; count of bases not matched to a gene: 7. Per germline, CDR1 MGHDK and CDR2 SYGVNS. The CDR3 length is 14 residues. The CDR3 DNA follows: TGTGCCAGCACCAACAGGGGGCAAGGCGGGGAGCTGTTTTTT. Its protein product is CASTNRGQGGELFF.

This clone was picked up one time. The genes are TRBV30 and TRBJ1-3, with TRBD1 identical over 8 bases. The CDR3 extends over 17 amino acids. CDR1 GTSNPN and CDR2 SVGIG come from the germline V gene (reference sequence). V dropped 0 bases and J dropped 2; count of bases not matched to a gene: 9. The CDR3 spells CAWSVSQGARTGNTIYF. The CDR3 DNA follows: TGTGCCTGGAGTGTATCCCAGGGGGCTCGGACTGGAAACACCATATATTTT.

The J gene is TRBJ2-3, the V gene TRBV19; 7 nucleotides line up with TRBD2. The CDR3 has 13 amino acids. Germline V gene lookup returns CDR1 LNHDA and CDR2 SQIVND (reference sequence). Trimming removed 6 bases from V and 4 bases from J; junction bases left unmatched: 4. The CDR3 DNA reads as TGTGCCAGTAGCACGACTAGCCCAGATACGCAGTATTTT. This codes for CASSTTSPDTQYF.

The V call is TRBV10-3, the J call TRBJ2-5; 11 nucleotides line up with TRBD2. The germline gives CDR1 ENHRY, CDR2 SYGVKD. The CDR3 covers 14 residues. V shed 6 bases, J shed 10 bases, and the junction held 10 bases outside the gene matches. CDR3 residues: CAISPTSGEVSQYF. CDR3 bases: TGTGCCATCAGCCCGACTAGCGGGGAGGTGAGCCAGTACTTC.

This clone was counted a single time. This chain links TRBV30 with TRBJ1-2; 12 bases align to TRBD1. The CDR3 runs 17 residues. Germline V gives CDR1 GTSNPN, CDR2 SVGIG (reference sequence). After removal of 6 bases from V and 6 bases from J, the junction contained 17 bases not matched to a gene. The CDR3 sequence is CACPGGDRGRRADGYTF. CDR3 coding DNA: TGTGCCTGCCCTGGGGGGGACAGGGGGCGCAGGGCGGATGGCTACACCTTC.

V gene TRBV11-2 combines with J gene TRBJ1-4; a possible D gene is TRBD1 (6 bases). The CDR3 has 16 amino acids. V was cut by 5 bases and J by 0 bases, with 13 bases left in between. The germline gives CDR1 SGHAT, CDR2 FQNNGV. The CDR3 DNA follows: TGTGCCAGCAGCCCCCAGGGGACCGCAACTAATGAAAAACTGTTTTTT. Protein sequence: CASSPQGTATNEKLFF. Filled out from reference TRBV11-2 and TRBJ1-4, the complete variable domain reads EAGVAQSPRYKIIEKRQSVAFWCNPISGHATLYWYQQILGQGPKLLIQFQNNGVVDDSQLPKDRFSAERLKGVDSTLKIQPAKLEDSAVYLCASSPQGTATNEKLFFGSGTQLSVL.

The table lists this clone with a count of one. Within the sample, other DNA sequences also encode this same CDR3. The J gene is TRBJ1-3, the V gene TRBV28; D gene unclear. Germline assignment: CDR1 MDHEN and CDR2 SYDVKM. The V gene lost 3 bases and the J gene lost 3 bases, with 3 bases spanning the gap. This CDR3 comprises 12 residues. CDR3 protein: CASSFRGNTIYF. CDR3 bases: TGTGCCAGCAGTTTCCGTGGAAACACCATATATTTT.

The chain employs TRBV19 and TRBJ2-1, with 15 nucleotides matching TRBD2. V lost 8 bases to trimming and J lost 4 bases; unmatched junction nucleotides: 18. Germline-derived CDR1 and CDR2 are LNHDA and SQIVND (reference sequence). This CDR3 is 20 amino acids long. The CDR3 region has the DNA TGTGCCAGTCGACCTTCCTCCGGACTAGCGGGAGGGCCTGGATACAATGAGCAGTTCTTC. It encodes CASRPSSGLAGGPGYNEQFF.

The chain joins TRBV4-1 to TRBJ2-1, with a weak D call TRBD1 (5 bases). CDR1 and CDR2 (germline): MGHRA, YSYEKL. V lost 4 bases to trimming and J lost 0 bases, with 10 bases between them. This CDR3 is built from 15 residues. CDR3 in DNA: TGCGCCAGCAGCCCGCAAGGGGTCTCCTACAATGAGCAGTTCTTC. Protein product: CASSPQGVSYNEQFF.

The V and J genes are TRBV7-9 and TRBJ1-2, with D unresolved. Trimming left V 0 bases short and J 5 bases short, with 13 bases between. The CDR3 sequence is 15 residues long. In germline, CDR1 is SEHNR, CDR2 FQNEAQ (reference sequence). CDR3 in amino acids: CASSLAHSVSYGYTF. The CDR3 coding sequence is TGTGCCAGCAGCTTAGCTCATAGCGTCTCGTATGGCTACACCTTC. Filled out from reference TRBV7-9 and TRBJ1-2, the complete variable domain reads DTGVSQNPRHKITKRGQNVTFRCDPISEHNRLYWYRQTLGQGPEFLTYFQNEAQLEKSRLLSDRFSAERPKGSFSTLEIQRTEQGDSAMYLCASSLAHSVSYGYTFGSGTRLTVV.

This chain uses TRBV6-1 with TRBJ1-2; 7 bases map to TRBD1. CDR1 is MNHNS, CDR2 SASEGT, per germline. This CDR3 spans 15 amino acids. After removal of 6 bases from V and 4 bases from J, the junction contained 11 bases not matched to a gene. CDR3 loop: CASSSGTANIYGYTF. The CDR3 DNA reads as TGTGCCAGCAGCTCCGGGACAGCCAATATCTATGGCTACACCTTC.

This sequence joins TRBV5-6 and TRBJ1-2; D is unclear. Trimming removed 3 bases at V and 6 bases at J, with 15 bases between. CDR3 length equals 14 residues. The germline CDR1 and CDR2 sequences are SGHDT and YYEEEE. The CDR3 sequence is CASSYGQVLNGYTF. As DNA, the CDR3 is TGTGCCAGCAGCTACGGGCAGGTCCTTAATGGCTACACCTTC.

This chain connects TRBV28 to TRBJ2-5, with D possibly TRBD1 on 6 matching bases. In germline, CDR1 is MDHEN, CDR2 SYDVKM. CDR3 size: 12 residues. The V gene lost 6 bases and the J gene lost 4 bases, with 9 bases spanning the gap. The CDR3 here is CASSQGLETQYF. The CDR3 DNA sequence: TGTGCCAGCAGCCAGGGGCTAGAGACCCAGTACTTC.

This clone showed up just once. This chain uses TRBV7-9 with TRBJ1-3; possible D gene TRBD1, 6 bases. This CDR3 is built from 16 residues. Germline V gene lookup returns CDR1 SEHNR and CDR2 FQNEAQ (reference sequence). V lost 3 bases and J 0 bases, leaving 12 bases between the germline ends. The CDR3 is CASSLLGGLSGNTIYF. The CDR3 DNA reads as TGTGCCAGCAGCTTGCTCGGGGGCCTCTCTGGAAACACCATATATTTT.

The V gene is TRBV29-1, the J gene TRBJ2-7; perhaps D is TRBD1 or TRBD2 (7 bases each). This CDR3 region has 13 residues. Germline V CDR1 and CDR2: SQVTM, ANQGSEA. Trimming took off 4 bases at V and 8 bases at J, with 18 bases between the two ends. As DNA, the CDR3 is TGCAGCGTTGGCCTGACAGGGAGGGACAAGCAGTACTTC. It translates to CSVGLTGRDKQYF.

The CDR3 DNA sequence: TGTGCCAGCATAAACTATAGGGTTGGCACTGAAGCTTTCTTT. It encodes CASINYRVGTEAFF. The V gene is TRBV28, the J gene TRBJ1-1; D gene unclear. This CDR3 is built from 14 residues. Deletions cut 7 bases from V and 4 bases from J, with 16 bases between. CDR1 is MDHEN, CDR2 SYDVKM, per germline.

The rearrangement uses TRBV5-6 and TRBJ2-1; 16 bases match TRBD2. This CDR3 has 16 residues. Germline CDR1 reads SGHDT; CDR2 reads YYEEEE. V dropped 3 bases and J dropped 8; count of bases not matched to a gene: 5. CDR3 bases: TGTGCCAGCAGCTCTCTCGGGACTAGCGGGGGGGATGAGCAGTTCTTC. Translated, it gives CASSSLGTSGGDEQFF.

The chain combines TRBV19 with TRBJ1-5; D is unclear. Looked up from germline, CDR1 is LNHDA and CDR2 is SQIVND (reference sequence). The CDR3 runs to 16 residues. Trimming pared 9 bases from V and 2 bases from J, leaving 20 bases between. The CDR3 coding sequence is TGTGCCAGCTGGCCCTCCGGCGGGATTGGCAATCAGCCCCAGCATTTT. Its translation is CASWPSGGIGNQPQHF.

This clone was observed once. The V and J genes are TRBV6-4 and TRBJ2-1; TRBD2 aligns across 13 bases. In germline, CDR1 is MRHNA, CDR2 SNTAGT. J lost 7 bases, V lost 5 bases, and 5 bases had no gene match. The CDR3 has 15 residues. The CDR3 region has the DNA TGTGCCAGCAGTTCCGGGACTAGCGGGATAAATGAGCAGTTCTTC. Its protein product is CASSSGTSGINEQFF.

This chain uses TRBV2 with TRBJ2-3; 10 bases line up with TRBD2. The germline CDR1 and CDR2 sequences are SNHLY and FYNNEI. The CDR3 extends over 14 amino acids. With V trimmed by 7 bases and J by 3 bases, 4 bases remained unmatched. This CDR3 is CASNPGLATDTQYF. CDR3 nucleotides: TGTGCCAGCAACCCGGGACTAGCGACAGATACGCAGTATTTT.

The chain is built from TRBV7-9 and TRBJ2-1; maybe TRBD2 (5 bases). V was cut by 5 bases and J by 7 bases, with 21 bases left in between. The CDR3 contains 16 residues. CDR1 and CDR2 from the germline V gene are SEHNR and FQNEAQ (reference sequence). CDR3 loop: CASSQLIRGQRNEQFF. The CDR3 nucleotides read TGTGCCAGCAGCCAGCTCATTCGGGGTCAACGTAATGAGCAGTTCTTC.

V and J are TRBV6-1 and TRBJ2-2, with 11 bases lining up with TRBD1. The V and J ends lost 1 base and 7 bases, in that order; junction bases with no gene match: 2. From germline, CDR1 is MNHNS and CDR2 SASEGT. This CDR3 has 15 residues. This CDR3 reads CASSEGTGGSGELFF. CDR3 nucleotides: TGTGCCAGCAGTGAAGGGACAGGGGGCAGCGGGGAGCTGTTTTTT.

In its sample, this clone was seen once. V usage is TRBV5-1 and J usage is TRBJ2-1; tentative D call: TRBD1 (5 bases). V was pared by 6 bases and J by 0 bases, with 13 bases between. Germline V gene data show CDR1 as SGHRS and CDR2 as YFSETQ. This CDR3 region has 15 residues. This chain's CDR3 is CASTPTASSYNEQFF. The CDR3 nucleotides are TGCGCCAGCACTCCGACAGCCTCCTCCTACAATGAGCAGTTCTTC.

The chain recombines TRBV4-1 with TRBJ1-3, with 11 nucleotides matching TRBD1. The V and J ends lost 2 bases and 7 bases, in that order; junction bases with no gene match: 1. The CDR3 has 14 residues. Per the germline V gene, CDR1 is MGHRA and CDR2 is YSYEKL. DNA of the CDR3: TGCGCCAGCAGCCAACGGGACAGGGGGAACACCATATATTTT. Its translation is CASSQRDRGNTIYF.

The CDR3 DNA is TGTGCCTGGAGTGTCTTTCGGCGGGTGTACCAAGAGACCCAGTACTTC. As protein: CAWSVFRRVYQETQYF. The gene calls are TRBV30 and TRBJ2-5; possibly TRBD2 for D (5 bases). Germline V gene lookup returns CDR1 GTSNPN and CDR2 SVGIG (reference sequence). There are 16 residues in the CDR3. V lost 0 bases and J 0 bases, leaving 14 bases between the germline ends.

This chain joins TRBV12-5 and TRBJ2-3; TRBD2 matches 13 bases. The V and J ends lost 3 bases and 9 bases, in that order; junction bases with no gene match: 3. CDR3 length: 14 amino acids. Germline V gene data show CDR1 as LGHNT and CDR2 as FRNRAP. In DNA, the CDR3 is TGTGCTAGTGGTTTCGGGACTAGCGGGGTCACGCAGTATTTT. It specifies CASGFGTSGVTQYF.

The J gene is TRBJ1-6, the V gene TRBV30; 10 bases are a match to TRBD1. This CDR3 is 13 amino acids long. Trimming cost V 8 bases and J 8 bases; bases outside gene matches: 6. Per the germline V gene, CDR1 is GTSNPN and CDR2 is SVGIG (reference sequence). The CDR3, as DNA: TGTGCCCTGTCGGGACAGGGGTATTCACCCCTCCACTTT. This sequence encodes CALSGQGYSPLHF.

This chain links TRBV30 with TRBJ1-4; the D gene is possibly TRBD1 (6 bases). The V end lost 5 bases, the J end lost 0 bases, and 13 bases lay between the germline ends. Per germline, CDR1 GTSNPN and CDR2 SVGIG (reference sequence). The CDR3 extends over 15 amino acids. The DNA of the CDR3 is TGTGCCTGGGGGGCAGGGGAGGCAACTAATGAAAAACTGTTTTTT. Translated, it gives CAWGAGEATNEKLFF.

This rearrangement joins TRBV19 to TRBJ2-6; D may be TRBD1 (5 bases). The germline V gene has CDR1 LNHDA and CDR2 SQIVND (reference sequence). The CDR3 is 16 amino acids. V lost 5 bases to trimming and J lost 4 bases, with 15 bases between them. CDR3 protein: CASSEQAARGANVLTF. For the CDR3, the DNA is TGTGCCAGTAGTGAACAGGCGGCTAGGGGGGCCAACGTCCTGACTTTC.